This is a list of T cell receptor beta chains from one sample in a study of shared clonotypes between healthy human individuals. Sequenced by immunoSEQ multiplex PCR; TCRdb stores in-frame clones only, minus some. The table shows about 2.1 million clones, with about 94% occurring only once. The specimen was naive CD8+ T cells from PBMCs. The receptors were gathered from a man aged 18 to 35 in good health. Some clones in this sample may be carry-over from other donors' samples. CDR3s include the opening cysteine and the closing phenylalanine or tryptophan. A D gene is named only where the DNA matches it firmly. Clone size, where shown, is once, few, many, or a class for clones that have expanded.

v_gene,j_gene,d_gene,abundance,CDR3nt,CDR3aa
TRBV28,TRBJ2-6,-,-,TGTGCCAGCAGCAGGGGGGCCTGGGCCAACGTCCTGACTTTC,CASSRGAWANVLTF
TRBV10-3,TRBJ2-7,-,once,TGTGCCATCAGTCATCAAGTTCCAGTGTCGGAGGAGCAGTACTTC,CAISHQVPVSEEQYF
TRBV11-2,TRBJ2-3,-,-,TGTGCCAGCAGCTTACGGGCGGGCGGGACAGATACGCAGTATTTT,CASSLRAGGTDTQYF
TRBV19,TRBJ2-2,TRBD2,-,TGTGCCAGTTCACCGCTAGCGGGAGTCACCGGGGAGCTGTTTTTT,CASSPLAGVTGELFF
TRBV7-2,TRBJ2-3,TRBD1,-,TGTGCCAGCAGCTTAGCAAACAGGGGGGCAAGCACAGATACGCAGTATTTT,CASSLANRGASTDTQYF
TRBV7-2,TRBJ2-2,-,-,TGTGCCAGCAGCCACCCAGGGACAAGGGCGAACACCGGGGAGCTGTTTTTT,CASSHPGTRANTGELFF
TRBV28,TRBJ2-1,-,-,TGTGCCAGCAGTTTACCCACGTCCCGGGGGCATTACAATGAGCAGTTCTTC,CASSLPTSRGHYNEQFF
TRBV27,TRBJ2-2,TRBD1,-,TGTGCCAGCAGTTTTGTGTTGTGGCAGGGGGCCACCGGGGAGCTGTTTTTT,CASSFVLWQGATGELFF
TRBV9,TRBJ1-3,-,-,TGTGCCAGCAGCGTAGGGGTAGGGTCGAGCGGAAACACCATATATTTT,CASSVGVGSSGNTIYF
TRBV29-1,TRBJ2-7,TRBD2,-,TGCAGCGTTGGCCCGGGACTAGCGGGAGCCCCCTACGAGCAGTACTTC,CSVGPGLAGAPYEQYF
TRBV27,TRBJ2-7,TRBD2,-,TGTGCCAGTAGAGGACTAGCGGAGGCCTACGAGCAGTACTTC,CASRGLAEAYEQYF
TRBV18,TRBJ2-2,TRBD2,once,TGTGCCAGCTCAACACCTAGCGGACTGAACACCGGGGAGCTGTTTTTT,CASSTPSGLNTGELFF
TRBV7-9,TRBJ2-2,-,-,TGTGCCAGCAGGGGGCGCGTCCCCGGGGAGCTGTTTTTT,CASRGRVPGELFF
TRBV2,TRBJ2-7,TRBD1,-,TGTGCCAGCAGAGGACAGGGTTCCTACGAGCAGTACTTC,CASRGQGSYEQYF
TRBV25-1,TRBJ2-7,-,-,TGTGCCAGCAGTGAATACGGGGGTACCTACGAGCAGTACTTC,CASSEYGGTYEQYF
TRBV7-9,TRBJ2-7,-,-,TGTGCCAGCAAACGGGCAGGCCTCTACGAGCAGTACTTC,CASKRAGLYEQYF
TRBV30,TRBJ2-3,-,many,TGTGCCTGGAGTGTGGGAGTCGGGGCAGATACGCAGTATTTT,CAWSVGVGADTQYF
TRBV29-1,TRBJ1-1,-,few,TGCAGCGTTGAGATCAGGGCTGAAGCTTTCTTT,CSVEIRAEAFF
TRBV4-1,TRBJ2-7,-,-,TGCGCCAGCAGCCAAGTGCTTGGCAGCTCCTACGAGCAGTACTTC,CASSQVLGSSYEQYF
TRBV7-9,TRBJ1-1,-,-,TGTGCCAGCAGCTTGGGTCAGGGGACTGAAGCTTTCTTT,CASSLGQGTEAFF
TRBV6-4,TRBJ2-1,-,-,TGTGCCAGCAGTGACGGTAATGAGCAGTTCTTC,CASSDGNEQFF
TRBV21-1,TRBJ2-6,-,-,TGTGCCAGCAGCAAAGAGAGGGACAGCTCTGGGGCCAACGTCCTGACTTTC,CASSKERDSSGANVLTF
TRBV5-5,TRBJ2-1,-,-,TGTGCCAGCAGCTTTCGGTTGCCGGGCCCCTACAATGAGCAGTTCTTC,CASSFRLPGPYNEQFF
TRBV28,TRBJ1-2,-,-,TGTGCCAGCAGTGTAACGGAGGGGAATGGCTACACCTTC,CASSVTEGNGYTF
TRBV27,TRBJ1-2,-,-,TGTGCCAGCAGTTTTGGCAGGAACTATGGCTACACCTTC,CASSFGRNYGYTF
TRBV27,TRBJ2-7,-,-,TGTGCCAGCAGTTTAGGGCGGGGTGGGACCTACGAGCAGTACTTC,CASSLGRGGTYEQYF
TRBV12-5,TRBJ2-1,TRBD2,-,TGTGCTAGTGGTTTGGCGGGACTAGGAGTTTACAATGAGCAGTTCTTC,CASGLAGLGVYNEQFF
TRBV23-1,TRBJ2-7,TRBD2,-,TGCGCCAGCAGTCAATATAATAGCGGGGGCTACGAGCAGTACTTC,CASSQYNSGGYEQYF
TRBV9,TRBJ2-7,TRBD1,-,TGTGCCAGCAGCGGCGACAGGGCCTACGAGCAGTACTTC,CASSGDRAYEQYF
TRBV4-3,TRBJ2-2,TRBD2,-,TGCGCCAGCAGCCAAGGACTAGCGGGAGTCACCGGGGAGCTGTTTTTT,CASSQGLAGVTGELFF
TRBV27,TRBJ2-3,-,-,TGTGCCAGCAGTTTACCCCCCAGGGGCGGCCCCCCCACAGATACGCAGTATTTT,CASSLPPRGGPPTDTQYF
TRBV19,TRBJ1-5,-,-,TGTGCCAGTAGTGCACGGGATAACGGCAATCAGCCCCAGCATTTT,CASSARDNGNQPQHF
TRBV4-1,TRBJ2-2,-,-,TGCGCCAGCAGCCAAGGGGCCGGGACGACCACCGGGGAGCTGTTTTTT,CASSQGAGTTTGELFF
TRBV5-4,TRBJ2-3,TRBD2,-,TGTGCCAGCAGCGACGGACTAGCGGGAATGAGATACACAGATACGCAGTATTTT,CASSDGLAGMRYTDTQYF
TRBV5-1,TRBJ2-1,TRBD1,-,TGCGCCAGCAAAACTCTACAGGGGGCGAAGAACAATGAGCAGTTCTTC,CASKTLQGAKNNEQFF
TRBV28,TRBJ2-1,-,-,TGTGCCAGCAGCCCCCCTCTGAATGAGCAGTTCTTC,CASSPPLNEQFF
TRBV6-5,TRBJ2-1,TRBD2,-,TGTGCCAGCAGTTACACCCAAGCGGGGGTCTACAATGAGCAGTTCTTC,CASSYTQAGVYNEQFF
TRBV7-9,TRBJ2-5,-,-,TGTGCCAGCAGCTTAGACCCAGACTGGGACCAGTACTTC,CASSLDPDWDQYF
TRBV11-2,TRBJ1-1,-,-,TGTGCCAGCAGCTTTGGGACCGCGGGAAGGAATTTT,CASSFGTAGRNF
TRBV19,TRBJ1-3,TRBD1,-,TGTGCCAGTAGGCCGACAGGGTTCTCGGGAAACACCATATATTTT,CASRPTGFSGNTIYF
TRBV9,TRBJ1-1,TRBD1,-,TGTGCCAGCAGCATCGGACAGGGGGACACTGAAGCTTTCTTT,CASSIGQGDTEAFF
TRBV18,TRBJ2-7,TRBD2,-,TGTGCCAGCTCACCCGAAGCGGGAGAAGATATTGACGAGCAGTACTTC,CASSPEAGEDIDEQYF
TRBV6-4,TRBJ2-7,TRBD2,-,TGTGCCAGCAGTGAAGCGGGAGGACCCTCCTACGAGCAGTACTTC,CASSEAGGPSYEQYF
TRBV5-1,TRBJ2-1,-,-,TGCGCCAGCAGCTCGGAACGACGTAGCTCCTACAATGAGCAGTTCTTC,CASSSERRSSYNEQFF
TRBV12-5,TRBJ2-7,-,-,TGTGCTAGTGGTTTGGTACGAGCTTCGGGTTCCTACGAGCAGTACTTC,CASGLVRASGSYEQYF
TRBV5-6,TRBJ2-4,-,-,TGTGCCAGCAGCTTTTTTGGGGTGGGCATTCAGTACTTC,CASSFFGVGIQYF
TRBV9,TRBJ2-1,TRBD2,-,TGTGCCAGCAGCGTAGCCTCGGGACTAGCGGACTCAGACAATGAGCAGTTCTTC,CASSVASGLADSDNEQFF
TRBV10-3,TRBJ1-4,-,-,TGTGCCATCAGTGACCCGGGCCAGGGTAGCCTTTTACGGGAAAAACTGTTTTTT,CAISDPGQGSLLREKLFF
TRBV4-1,TRBJ2-5,TRBD2,-,TGCGCCAGCAGCCAAAACGGCGGGAGGGCCGAGACCCAGTACTTC,CASSQNGGRAETQYF
TRBV9,TRBJ2-5,-,-,TGTGCCAGCGGCCATGGGGGAGAGACCCAGTACTTC,CASGHGGETQYF
TRBV6-1,TRBJ1-5,-,-,TGTGCCAGCAGTGAAGCCGAGTATAGCAATCAGCCCCAGCATTTT,CASSEAEYSNQPQHF
TRBV29-1,TRBJ2-5,-,-,TGCAGCGTTTGGATGTGGGGGCCCGGCCAAGAGACCCAGTACTTC,CSVWMWGPGQETQYF
TRBV29-1,TRBJ2-2,-,-,TGCAGCGTTCTCTCAGGGTCCGGGGAGCTGTTTTTT,CSVLSGSGELFF
TRBV6-1,TRBJ2-1,TRBD2,-,TGTGCCAGCAAGGTGGAGCGGGGATACTACAATGAGCAGTTCTTC,CASKVERGYYNEQFF